Sequencing of this TCR beta chain was carried out in a study of T cells after posttransplantation cyclophosphamide. Busulfan-fludarabine conditioning, marrow transplant, and cyclophosphamide on days +3 and +4 were administered. Study-level results: Later blood repertoires were often dominated by clones from the donor CD8+ memory compartment. After PTCy, TRB diversity resembled that of CNI/methotrexate controls.

Produced via immunoSEQ multiplex PCR; TCRdb's table is partial and in-frame only. Counted here are about 43,000 clones, about nine tenths occurring once; the ten biggest clones make up over 2%. As regards this clone: Its antigen is currently unknown.

This sequence originates from a male patient over 55 who received an allogeneic stem cell transplant from a related donor and was CMV-positive. Some of the T cells might come from the graft donor. The sequences come from PBMCs, collected 55 to 70 days after allogeneic stem cell transplant with posttransplant cyclophosphamide.

The CDR3 spells CASAGTTTQYF. For the CDR3, the DNA is TGTGCCAGCGCGGGGACTACTACGCAGTATTTT. The chain carries TRBV7-9 and TRBJ2-3; TRBD2 matches 7 bases. The germline V gene has CDR1 SEHNR and CDR2 FQNEAQ (reference sequence). With 8 bases clipped from V and 8 bases from J, the junction kept 4 bases outside the gene matches. This CDR3 has 11 residues.